Following are 31 T cell receptor beta chains from one sample sequenced in a study of early T cells in non-severe SARS-CoV-2 infection. TCRdb ran MiXCR on the 5' RACE reads and lists one entry per CDR3 protein. This table holds under 40,000 distinct CDR3 sequences, around 6.5% found once. Sequences were obtained from whole blood. Source of these receptors: an adult who was a healthcare worker with PCR-confirmed SARS-CoV-2 infection or an uninfected control (not recorded which).

This clonotype was seen at least ten times. The rearrangement uses TRBV28 and TRBJ2-7; perhaps TRBD2 as D (6 bases). This CDR3 has 14 residues. Trimming took off 6 bases at V and 3 bases at J, with 15 bases between the two ends. The germline V gene encodes CDR1 MDHEN and CDR2 SYDVKM. The CDR3 sequence is CASRPGSGGYEQYF. CDR3 nucleotide sequence: TGTGCCAGCAGACCCGGGAGTGGGGGCTACGAGCAGTACTTC.

This clonotype showed up many times. The rearrangement joins TRBV20-1 to TRBJ1-5, with D unresolved. V gave up 0 bases and J gave up 5 bases, with 11 bases separating them. CDR3 length equals 14 residues. Germline V gene lookup returns CDR1 DFQATT and CDR2 SNEGSKA (reference sequence). CDR3 residues: CSARDGQEHQPQHF. As DNA, the CDR3 is TGCAGTGCTAGAGATGGGCAGGAACATCAGCCCCAGCATTTT.

This clonotype was observed many times. The V call is TRBV6-5, the J call TRBJ2-2, with TRBD1 matching over 7 bases. CDR3 length equals 15 residues. The V and J ends lost 2 bases and 0 bases, in that order; junction bases with no gene match: 0. CDR1 MNHEY and CDR2 SVGAGI come from the germline V gene. For the CDR3, the DNA is TGTGCCAGCAGTTACGGGACAGCGAACACCGGGGAGCTGTTTTTT. It is translated as CASSYGTANTGELFF.

Many counts were recorded for this clonotype. This chain links TRBV5-8 with TRBJ2-3, with D perhaps matching TRBD1 (6 bases). Looked up from germline, CDR1 is SGHTS and CDR2 is YDEGEE. The CDR3 is made up of 18 amino acids. V was pared by 0 bases and J by 2 bases, with 19 bases between. The CDR3 region has the DNA TGTGCCAGCAGCTTGGGCCCCATGACAGGAGAACTCACAGATACGCAGTATTTT. It is translated as CASSLGPMTGELTDTQYF.

In its sample, this clonotype was seen many times. V gene TRBV28 combines with J gene TRBJ2-7, with 8 positions matching TRBD1. Trimming removed 3 bases from V and 2 bases from J; junction bases left unmatched: 15. The germline V gene encodes CDR1 MDHEN and CDR2 SYDVKM. The CDR3 covers 18 residues. CDR3 bases: TGTGCCAGCAGTTTTACGCAGTTTCGGGACAGGTTCACCTACGAGCAGTACTTC. This sequence encodes CASSFTQFRDRFTYEQYF. The whole variable domain, remainder taken from reference TRBV28 and TRBJ2-7, is DVKVTQSSRYLVKRTGEKVFLECVQDMDHENMFWYRQDPGLGLRLIYFSYDVKMKEKGDIPEGYSVSREKKERFSLILESASTNQTSMYLCASSFTQFRDRFTYEQYFGPGTRLTVT.

In this sample, this clonotype turned up many times. J is TRBJ2-7 and V is TRBV10-2, with 7 bases matching TRBD1. The germline V gene encodes CDR1 WSHSY and CDR2 SAAADI. The junction had 11 bases not matched to a gene; V was cut back by 6 bases and J by 6 bases. The CDR3 extends over 14 amino acids. The CDR3, as DNA: TGCGCCAGCAGAAAAGACAGGGTGCTTTTCGAGCAGTACTTC. Translating it yields CASRKDRVLFEQYF.

This clonotype came up a few times. J is TRBJ1-1 and V is TRBV11-2; a weak D match, TRBD1 (5 bases). This CDR3 spans 14 amino acids. The germline gives CDR1 SGHAT, CDR2 FQNNGV. With 6 bases removed from V and 0 bases from J, the gap between germline ends came to 11 bases. This chain's CDR3 is CASRSDSMNTEAFF. The CDR3, as DNA: TGTGCCAGCAGGTCTGACAGTATGAACACTGAAGCTTTCTTT.

This clonotype was seen ten or more times. V gene TRBV4-1 combines with J gene TRBJ2-2; possible D gene TRBD1, 6 bases. Per the germline V gene, CDR1 is MGHRA and CDR2 is YSYEKL. The CDR3 totals 18 residues. V gave up 0 bases and J gave up 0 bases, with 14 bases separating them. Here the CDR3 reads CASSQEFEDSANTGELFF. DNA for the CDR3: TGCGCCAGCAGCCAAGAGTTTGAGGACAGCGCGAACACCGGGGAGCTGTTTTTT.

The sample holds many counts of this clonotype. The chain joins TRBV25-1 to TRBJ2-2, with D tentatively TRBD1 (5 bases). The CDR3 loop spans 13 amino acids. Per germline, CDR1 MGHDK and CDR2 SYGVNS. The germline V and J ends were trimmed by 6 bases and 6 bases, with 11 bases remaining between them. CDR3 sequence (DNA): TGTGCCAGCAGCGGCTTAGGGGCCGGGGAGCTGTTTTTT. Translating gives CASSGLGAGELFF.

This clonotype has ten or more counts. V gene TRBV29-1 combines with J gene TRBJ2-1; D is uncertain. The CDR3 spans 11 residues. The V and J ends lost 8 bases and 6 bases respectively, with 11 bases between them. From germline, CDR1 is SQVTM and CDR2 ANQGSEA. The CDR3, as DNA: TGCAGCCTTGCGGCGCGCAATGAGCAGTTCTTC. Residues: CSLAARNEQFF.

This clonotype has ten or more counts. The gene calls are TRBV7-9 and TRBJ2-1; D might be TRBD2 (5 bases). Germline values: CDR1 SEHNR, CDR2 FQNEAQ (reference sequence). The CDR3 totals 14 residues. Trimming stripped 3 bases from V and 10 bases from J, with 16 bases between. This CDR3 is CASSLRVLFREQFF. As DNA, the CDR3 is TGTGCCAGCAGCTTGAGGGTCCTTTTTCGGGAGCAGTTCTTC.

V and J are TRBV6-2 or TRBV6-3 and TRBJ1-2; D is perhaps TRBD1 (6 bases). Deletions cut 8 bases from V and 0 bases from J, with 22 bases between. This CDR3 has 17 residues. CDR1 is MNHEY, CDR2 SVGEGT, per germline. CDR3 loop: CASEQLNPGQPNYGYTF. The CDR3 coding sequence is TGTGCCAGCGAACAACTTAACCCCGGACAGCCTAACTATGGCTACACCTTC.

The CDR3 nucleotides are TGCAGTGCTAGAGATGCGCTCGGGACAGGGTTAGGGAGGTACCGTGGCTACACCTTC. Amino acid sequence: CSARDALGTGLGRYRGYTF. The rearrangement links TRBV20-1 to TRBJ1-2; 9 nucleotides line up with TRBD1. CDR1 and CDR2 from the germline V gene are DFQATT and SNEGSKA (reference sequence). The CDR3 loop spans 19 amino acids. Trimming removed 0 bases from V and 7 bases from J; junction bases left unmatched: 21.

This clonotype was detected ten times or more. The chain is built from TRBV5-1 and TRBJ2-1, with no clear D. V was trimmed by 3 bases and J by 6 bases, leaving 13 bases between them. The V gene's germline CDR1 is SGHRS and CDR2 YFSETQ. The CDR3 is 14 amino acids. The CDR3 nucleotides read TGCGCCAGCAGCTCCGGCGTAGGGCGCAATGAGCAGTTCTTC. Residues: CASSSGVGRNEQFF.

The chain links TRBV20-1 to TRBJ2-2; 8 bases are a match to TRBD2. Germline trimming cut 5 bases from V and 5 bases from J; bases unmatched to any gene: 7. The CDR3 contains 14 residues. The germline CDR1 and CDR2 sequences are DFQATT and SNEGSKA (reference sequence). CDR3 amino acids: CSAREGGRTGELFF. The CDR3 DNA is TGCAGTGCTCGGGAGGGCGGGAGGACCGGGGAGCTGTTTTTT.

The chain joins TRBV4-1 to TRBJ2-1; D is perhaps TRBD2 (5 bases). This CDR3 comprises 16 residues. The germline gives CDR1 MGHRA, CDR2 YSYEKL. The ends were cut back, 1 base at V and 1 base at J, with 11 bases in the middle. For the CDR3, the DNA is TGCGCCAGCAGCCAAGGCGAGGGAGCTTCCTACAATGAGCAGTTCTTC. This translates into CASSQGEGASYNEQFF.

This clonotype was counted at least ten times. The rearrangement links TRBV6-1 to TRBJ1-1; D gene ambiguous. This CDR3 contains 13 residues. V was cut by 9 bases and J by 1 base, with 12 bases left in between. CDR1 and CDR2 (germline): MNHNS, SASEGT. CDR3 DNA: TGTGCCAGTAACGACATCTCGAACACTGAAGCTTTCTTT. This codes for CASNDISNTEAFF.

This clonotype was recorded at least ten times. The V gene is TRBV20-1, the J gene TRBJ2-1; 12 bases fit TRBD2. The CDR3 is 16 amino acids. V was clipped by 3 bases and J by 7 bases; unmatched bases: 10. The V gene's germline CDR1 is DFQATT and CDR2 SNEGSKA (reference sequence). CDR3 nucleotides: TGCAGTGCTAGCCCGACTAGCGGGAGTCGTAGGAATGAGCAGTTCTTC. Amino acid sequence: CSASPTSGSRRNEQFF.

This clonotype was counted many times. The rearrangement links TRBV11-2 to TRBJ2-3, with D perhaps matching TRBD2 (5 bases). Germline V gene lookup returns CDR1 SGHAT and CDR2 FQNNGV. Trimming shortened V by 1 base and J by 4 bases, and 12 bases separated the two germline ends. The CDR3 is 15 residues long. For the CDR3, the DNA is TGTGCCAGCAGCTTAGTGGGCGGGTCGGCAGATACGCAGTATTTT. Translating gives CASSLVGGSADTQYF.

This clonotype was counted at least ten times. The J gene is TRBJ2-7, the V gene TRBV12-3 or TRBV12-4; D is unclear. This CDR3 comprises 13 residues. The V gene lost 5 bases and the J gene lost 2 bases, with 10 bases spanning the gap. CDR3 nucleotide sequence: TGTGCCAGCAGTCCAGCTCGGGCCTACGAGCAGTACTTC. Its translation: CASSPARAYEQYF.

This clonotype was counted ten times or more. V usage is TRBV20-1 and J usage is TRBJ2-7, with 8 positions matching TRBD1. V lost 3 bases, J lost 2 bases, and 0 bases stayed unmatched. CDR1 DFQATT and CDR2 SNEGSKA come from the germline V gene (reference sequence). This CDR3 spans 12 amino acids. CDR3 sequence (DNA): TGCAGTGCTAGGGACAGGGCCTACGAGCAGTACTTC. This gives the protein CSARDRAYEQYF.

The gene calls are TRBV27 and TRBJ1-6; 9 bases fit TRBD1. The CDR3 is 16 residues long. With V trimmed by 3 bases and J by 10 bases, 10 bases remained unmatched. The germline V gene encodes CDR1 MNHEY and CDR2 SMNVEV (reference sequence). This CDR3 is CASSFSRQGVGSPLHF. The CDR3 nucleotides read TGTGCCAGCAGTTTTTCGAGACAGGGGGTCGGATCACCCCTCCACTTT.

This clonotype occurred many times. This chain connects TRBV30 to TRBJ2-1; D may be TRBD2 (5 bases). The CDR3 consists of 18 residues. Between the trimmed V and J ends, which lost 0 bases and 7 bases, there was a span of 25 bases. The germline V gene encodes CDR1 GTSNPN and CDR2 SVGIG (reference sequence). The CDR3 DNA sequence: TGTGCCTGGAGTGTAAGGCGGGTCGGGCAAGGTAGGGCTAATGAGCAGTTCTTC. Protein: CAWSVRRVGQGRANEQFF.

This clonotype was observed many times. V and J are TRBV4-1 and TRBJ1-4; D remains ambiguous. Trimming removed 1 base at V and 8 bases at J, with 14 bases between. CDR3 length: 15 residues. Germline CDR1 and CDR2: MGHRA and YSYEKL. The CDR3 bases are TGCGCCAGCAGCCAAGGGCTTCGCGTTCGGGAAAAACTGTTTTTT. Its translation: CASSQGLRVREKLFF.

This clonotype has at least ten counts. This chain joins TRBV4-1 and TRBJ2-5; D is uncertain. Between the trimmed V and J ends, which lost 1 base and 1 base, there was a span of 19 bases. The length of the CDR3 is 18 residues. Germline V gene lookup returns CDR1 MGHRA and CDR2 YSYEKL. In DNA, the CDR3 is TGCGCCAGCAGCCAAGTTCCGATAGGGAAGATCCCCCAAGAGACCCAGTACTTC. This translates into CASSQVPIGKIPQETQYF.

There are many counts of this clonotype. J is TRBJ2-3 and V is TRBV20-1; TRBD1 matches 8 bases. Trimming removed 0 bases from V and 3 bases from J; junction bases left unmatched: 8. The CDR3 extends over 16 amino acids. Germline V gene lookup returns CDR1 DFQATT and CDR2 SNEGSKA (reference sequence). CDR3 protein: CSARDQWTGKTDTQYF. Here the CDR3 DNA reads TGCAGTGCTAGAGATCAGTGGACAGGGAAGACAGATACGCAGTATTTT.

The table lists this clonotype with many counts. The rearrangement links TRBV19 to TRBJ2-6; TRBD1 matches 9 bases. Unmatched junction bases numbered 4, after V lost 7 bases and J lost 0 bases. CDR1 is LNHDA and CDR2 is SQIVND in the germline V gene (reference sequence). CDR3 length: 16 amino acids. The CDR3 protein is CASIGTGTSGANVLTF. The CDR3 coding sequence is TGTGCCAGTATAGGGACAGGGACCTCTGGGGCCAACGTCCTGACTTTC.

This clonotype was recorded at least ten times. This sequence joins TRBV7-2 and TRBJ2-7; D call uncertain. From germline, CDR1 is SGHTA and CDR2 FQGNSA. The CDR3 contains 15 residues. Trimming cost V 0 bases and J 0 bases, with 9 bases left between them. Here the CDR3 DNA reads TGTGCCAGCAGCTTAGCCTCTAGTGCCTCCTACGAGCAGTACTTC. Translation: CASSLASSASYEQYF.

This clonotype has ten or more counts. The chain joins TRBV15 to TRBJ2-2, with TRBD2 matching 7 bases. Germline V gives CDR1 LNHNV, CDR2 YYDKDF (reference sequence). With 5 bases clipped from V and 4 bases from J, the junction kept 13 bases outside the gene matches. The length of the CDR3 is 17 residues. CDR3 protein: CATSGDYAGTITGELFF. DNA of the CDR3: TGTGCCACCAGCGGGGACTACGCCGGGACGATCACCGGGGAGCTGTTTTTT.

At least ten counts were recorded for this clonotype. This chain uses TRBV12-2 with TRBJ2-7; no check of the table's D call, TRBD1, against the DNA was made. TRBV12-2 has pseudogene status. The length of the CDR3 is 16 residues. The CDR3 DNA sequence: TGTGCAAGTCGCTTAGCCCCGGGGGGCCTAGTAGACGAGCAGTACTTC. It codes for CASRLAPGGLVDEQYF.

This clonotype was picked up many times. The chain links TRBV21-1 to TRBJ2-5; TRBD2 is the table's D call and was not checked against the DNA. TRBV21-1 is tagged as a pseudogene. This CDR3 is built from 16 residues. CDR3 region: CASSTPRTSGQETQYF. The CDR3 DNA is TGTGCCAGCAGCACACCCCGGACTAGCGGACAAGAGACCCAGTACTTC.